This T cell receptor beta chain was captured by sequencing in a study of T cell repertoires in cytomegalovirus infection. The ends were cut back, 2 bases at V and 5 bases at J, with 15 bases in the middle. Germline loops: CDR1 SGHTA, CDR2 FQGNSA. The CDR3 length is 16 residues. This clonotype was counted many times. Its antigen is still unknown. TCRdb redid the calling of the reads with MiXCR, one entry per CDR3 protein. This sample has around 430,000 distinct CDR3 sequences, with about 42% found just once. The chain recombines TRBV7-2 with TRBJ2-2; TRBD1 might be the D (5 bases). The sequencing here drew on cultured PBMCs, taken from culture after CMV antigen stimulation. This clonotype was sampled from a human donor in good health (CMV status not recorded). Some clones in this sample may be carry-over from other donors' samples. CDR3 amino acids: CASSLNRRSGTGELFF. In nucleotides, the CDR3 is TGTGCCAGCAGCTTAAACCGTCGCTCAGGGACCGGGGAGCTGTTTTTT. The full variable domain, completed using reference TRBV7-2 and TRBJ2-2, is GAGVSQSPSNKVTEKGKDVELRCDPISGHTALYWYRQSLGQGLEFLIYFQGNSAPDKSGLPSDRFSAERTGGSVSTLTIQRTQQEDSAVYLCASSLNRRSGTGELFFGEGSRLTVL.